A single sample is the source of the 23 T cell receptor beta chains below, sequenced in a study of vaccination effects on CD4 cells after COVID-19. The repertoire was sequenced with immunoSEQ multiplex PCR; TCRdb's copy has only in-frame clones and lacks some. The sample carries 20,000 to 30,000 clones, 55% to 80% recorded once. Antigens of these TCRs are unknown. Using viral peptide pools, the ViraFEST assay grew out antigen-specific CD4+ T cells prior to sequencing. Isolation of CD4+ T cells took place after more than 9 days of culture. Neither prior SARS-CoV-2 infection nor positive nucleocapsid antibodies were present in the vaccine recipients. Sequences were derived from CD4+ T cells from PBMCs cultured with SARS-CoV-2 spike peptides, sampled before COVID-19 vaccination. These receptor sequences come from a human donor who received a COVID-19 vaccine.

The chain joins TRBV28 to TRBJ1-1, with D uncertain. CDR1 is MDHEN and CDR2 is SYDVKM in the germline V gene. V lost 2 bases and J lost 10, with 8 bases in between. CDR3 size: 11 residues. This CDR3 reads CASSLRGLAFF. The DNA for the CDR3 is TGTGCCAGCAGTTTAAGAGGTTTAGCTTTCTTT.

This rearrangement joins TRBV28 to TRBJ2-5; D assignment may be TRBD1 or TRBD2 (5 bases each). Per the germline V gene, CDR1 is MDHEN and CDR2 is SYDVKM. The CDR3 spans 15 residues. V lost 6 bases and J lost 4, with 18 bases in between. CDR3 protein: CASSVMGTGRETQYF. The CDR3 nucleotides are TGTGCCAGCAGCGTCATGGGGACGGGGCGAGAGACCCAGTACTTC.

The genes are TRBV12-3 or TRBV12-4 and TRBJ1-4; 7 positions agree with TRBD1. The ends lost 7 bases at V and 2 bases at J; junction bases unmatched: 1. This CDR3 has 13 amino acids. CDR3 protein: CASKTGTNEKLFF. The CDR3, as DNA: TGTGCCAGCAAGACAGGGACTAATGAAAAACTGTTTTTT.

The V call is TRBV7-6, the J call TRBJ2-7; tentative D call: TRBD2 (5 bases). V gave up 5 bases and J gave up 0 bases, with 11 bases separating them. The CDR3 totals 14 residues. Germline CDR1 and CDR2: SGHVS and FNYEAQ. Here the CDR3 DNA reads TGTGCCAGCAGCCAAGGACTGAGCTCCTACGAGCAGTACTTC. As protein: CASSQGLSSYEQYF.

This chain links TRBV9 with TRBJ2-5; 8 positions agree with TRBD1. The V and J ends lost 2 bases and 4 bases, in that order; junction bases with no gene match: 4. Germline-derived CDR1 and CDR2 are SGDLS and YYNGEE. CDR3 length equals 14 residues. The CDR3 sequence: CASSVGTGLETQYF. In DNA, the CDR3 is TGTGCCAGCAGCGTCGGGACAGGCCTAGAGACCCAGTACTTC. Full variable domain (missing parts from reference TRBV9 and TRBJ2-5): DSGVTQTPKHLITATGQRVTLRCSPRSGDLSVYWYQQSLDQGLQFLIQYYNGEERAKGNILERFSAQQFPDLHSELNLSSLELGDSALYFCASSVGTGLETQYFGPGTRLLVL.

The V and J genes are TRBV5-1 and TRBJ2-5; D gene uncertain. CDR1 is SGHRS, CDR2 YFSETQ, per germline. This CDR3 is 15 amino acids long. Trimming removed 0 bases from V and 2 bases from J, with 11 bases in between. The CDR3 protein is CASSLVGQTQETQYF. CDR3 sequence (DNA): TGCGCCAGCAGCTTGGTTGGCCAGACGCAAGAGACCCAGTACTTC. Supplemented by reference TRBV5-1 and TRBJ2-5, the full variable domain reads KAGVTQTPRYLIKTRGQQVTLSCSPISGHRSVSWYQQTPGQGLQFLFEYFSETQRNKGNFPGRFSGRQFSNSRSEMNVSTLELGDSALYLCASSLVGQTQETQYFGPGTRLLVL.

The chain has TRBV12-3 or TRBV12-4 and TRBJ1-5; D not resolved. V shed 4 bases and J shed 7 bases, with 11 bases lying between them. The CDR3 loop spans 13 amino acids. The CDR3 loop is CASSSPAGQPQHF. Here the CDR3 DNA reads TGTGCCAGCAGTTCCCCCGCGGGGCAGCCCCAGCATTTT.

V and J are TRBV4-1 and TRBJ1-6; D ambiguous. The germline V gene has CDR1 MGHRA and CDR2 YSYEKL. CDR3 length: 17 residues. Trimming removed 0 bases at V and 7 bases at J, with 16 bases between. The CDR3 DNA reads TGCGCCAGCAGCCAAGAAAGAGCCCGGGCCCCAAATTCACCCCTCCACTTT. It is translated as CASSQERARAPNSPLHF.

The chain combines TRBV2 with TRBJ2-7, with D perhaps being TRBD1 or TRBD2 (5 bases each). This CDR3 spans 13 amino acids. Trimming stripped 7 bases from V and 2 bases from J, with 12 bases between. Germline V CDR1 and CDR2: SNHLY, FYNNEI. The CDR3 nucleotides read TGTGCCAGCACTGGGGGTTTAACCTACGAGCAGTACTTC. Translating it yields CASTGGLTYEQYF. Full variable domain (missing parts from reference TRBV2 and TRBJ2-7): EPEVTQTPSHQVTQMGQEVILRCVPISNHLYFYWYRQILGQKVEFLVSFYNNEISEKSEIFDDQFSVERPDGSNFTLKIRSTKLEDSAMYFCASTGGLTYEQYFGPGTRLTVT.

V and J are TRBV7-9 and TRBJ2-7, with D possibly matching TRBD2 (6 bases). CDR3 length equals 13 residues. Trimming cost V 5 bases and J 2 bases, with 10 bases left between them. The germline V gene has CDR1 SEHNR and CDR2 FQNEAQ (reference sequence). CDR3 residues: CASSIPGAYEQYF. Here the CDR3 DNA reads TGTGCCAGCAGCATCCCGGGGGCCTACGAGCAGTACTTC.

The chain combines TRBV6-5 with TRBJ1-3; D might be TRBD1 (5 bases). Germline values: CDR1 MNHEY, CDR2 SVGAGI. The CDR3 has 13 residues. The CDR3 spells CAGRASAGNTIYF. The CDR3 DNA follows: TGTGCTGGCAGGGCCAGTGCGGGAAACACCATATATTTT.

This rearrangement joins TRBV14 to TRBJ2-7; TRBD2 aligns across 7 bases. This CDR3 region has 18 residues. V was clipped by 2 bases and J by 0 bases; unmatched bases: 13. Germline V CDR1 and CDR2: SGHDN, FVKESK. The chain's CDR3 is CASSQRSLGGGPSYEQYF. DNA of the CDR3: TGTGCCAGCAGCCAAAGATCTTTGGGGGGAGGGCCCTCCTACGAGCAGTACTTC.

As DNA, the CDR3 is TGTGCCAGTAGTTCTTTATCAAATTCACCCCTCCACTTT. This encodes CASSSLSNSPLHF. This chain connects TRBV19 to TRBJ1-6; D not resolved. The CDR3 extends over 13 amino acids. V gave up 5 bases and J gave up 7 bases, with 9 bases separating them. Germline values: CDR1 LNHDA, CDR2 SQIVND (reference sequence).

This sequence joins TRBV5-1 and TRBJ2-3; no definite D call. The CDR3 extends over 14 amino acids. V was cut by 1 base and J by 2 bases, with 8 bases left in between. Germline lookup yields CDR1 SGHRS and CDR2 YFSETQ. CDR3 DNA: TGCGCCAGCAGCTTGTCAGGAACCACAGATACGCAGTATTTT. Residues: CASSLSGTTDTQYF. Supplemented by reference TRBV5-1 and TRBJ2-3, the full variable domain reads KAGVTQTPRYLIKTRGQQVTLSCSPISGHRSVSWYQQTPGQGLQFLFEYFSETQRNKGNFPGRFSGRQFSNSRSEMNVSTLELGDSALYLCASSLSGTTDTQYFGPGTRLTVL.

The J gene is TRBJ2-5, the V gene TRBV7-9; TRBD1 matches at 8 bases. Germline V gives CDR1 SEHNR, CDR2 FQNEAQ (reference sequence). The ends lost 2 bases at V and 0 bases at J; junction bases unmatched: 14. This CDR3 spans 19 amino acids. CDR3 region: CASSLQRTGPGLNQETQYF. Here the CDR3 DNA reads TGTGCCAGCAGCTTACAAAGGACAGGGCCGGGACTTAACCAAGAGACCCAGTACTTC.

In this sample, this clone turned up a few times. V and J are TRBV5-1 and TRBJ1-5; 9 bases fit TRBD1. CDR1 is SGHRS and CDR2 is YFSETQ in the germline V gene. With V trimmed by 2 bases and J by 4 bases, 4 bases remained unmatched. The CDR3 runs 15 residues. The CDR3 protein is CASSFAGQGNQPQHF. Here the CDR3 DNA reads TGCGCCAGCAGCTTTGCAGGACAGGGGAATCAGCCCCAGCATTTT.

The V call is TRBV7-8, the J call TRBJ2-1; D not certain. V was clipped by 2 bases and J by 8 bases, with 10 bases between them. This CDR3 has 13 residues. Per the germline V gene, CDR1 is SGHVS and CDR2 is FQNEAQ. CDR3 DNA: TGTGCCAGCAGCTTACCCAGGTCTGATGAGCAGTTCTTC. Its protein product is CASSLPRSDEQFF.

The chain is built from TRBV5-6 and TRBJ2-7, with D perhaps matching TRBD1 (5 bases). The V and J ends lost 0 bases and 4 bases respectively, with 11 bases between them. This CDR3 has 14 amino acids. In germline, CDR1 is SGHDT, CDR2 YYEEEE. The CDR3 region is CASSLGAGSYEQYF. The CDR3 nucleotides are TGTGCCAGCAGCTTGGGGGCAGGGTCGTACGAGCAGTACTTC. The full variable domain, with the rest looked up from reference TRBV5-6 and TRBJ2-7, is DAGVTQSPTHLIKTRGQQVTLRCSPKSGHDTVSWYQQALGQGPQFIFQYYEEEERQRGNFPDRFSGHQFPNYSSELNVNALLLGDSALYLCASSLGAGSYEQYFGPGTRLTVT.

V usage is TRBV30 and J usage is TRBJ1-6, with D maybe TRBD1 (6 bases). The germline V gene has CDR1 GTSNPN and CDR2 SVGIG (reference sequence). The germline V and J ends were trimmed by 3 bases and 6 bases, with 15 bases remaining between them. The length of the CDR3 is 15 residues. This chain's CDR3 is CAWRGATIGNSPLHF. Here the CDR3 DNA reads TGTGCCTGGAGGGGGGCCACGATCGGTAATTCACCCCTCCACTTT.

This clone was counted between two and nine times. The CDR3 protein is CASSLYPSGGSSYEQYF. The CDR3 DNA reads as TGCGCCAGCAGCCTCTACCCTAGCGGGGGCAGCTCCTACGAGCAGTACTTC. The chain is built from TRBV4-1 and TRBJ2-7; TRBD2 matches 10 bases. Germline trimming cut 4 bases from V and 0 bases from J; bases unmatched to any gene: 9. The CDR3 extends over 17 amino acids. Per the germline V gene, CDR1 is MGHRA and CDR2 is YSYEKL.

The sample holds a few counts of this clone. The V and J genes are TRBV29-1 and TRBJ1-5; TRBD1 is a possible D gene (5 bases). Germline lookup yields CDR1 SQVTM and CDR2 ANQGSEA. The CDR3 is made up of 12 amino acids. The V end lost 4 bases, the J end lost 3 bases, and 7 bases lay between the germline ends. CDR3 in DNA: TGCAGCGTTGGGACAAACAATCAGCCCCAGCATTTT. Protein: CSVGTNNQPQHF.

This clone was seen a single time. CDR3 loop: CASSETTNTGELFF. CDR3 nucleotide sequence: TGTGCCAGCAGTGAAACAACGAACACCGGGGAGCTGTTTTTT. The V call is TRBV6-1, the J call TRBJ2-2; the D is unclear. Germline V CDR1 and CDR2: MNHNS, SASEGT. Trimming left V 2 bases short and J 0 bases short, with 4 bases between. The CDR3 runs 14 residues.

V and J are TRBV6-5 and TRBJ2-2; D not certain. Germline-derived CDR1 and CDR2 are MNHEY and SVGAGI. Trimming took 5 bases from V and 6 from J, leaving 13 bases between them. The CDR3 has 14 residues. CDR3 coding DNA: TGTGCCAGCAGTCTGCTAGGAAATGCCGGGGAGCTGTTTTTT. Translation gives CASSLLGNAGELFF.